This TCR beta chain was captured by sequencing in a study of T cells in Graves' hyperthyroidism and ophthalmopathy. Notes on the study in general: Separation of ophthalmopathy from stable hyperthyroidism was achieved by a 13 V-J model. Expanded thyroid clonotypes (above 0.001) were mostly also found in blood.

Newly diagnosed hyperthyroidism patients aged 18 to 65 years had disease lasting under 2 months. Turning to this clonotype: Its antigen is unidentified.

Amplification of TCR beta CDR3 regions used RNA as the template. First-round RT-PCR targeting the TCR CDR3 was performed with the HTBI primer set. Each CDR3 protein gets one entry after TCRdb re-called the multiplex PCR reads with MiXCR. The table shows 250,000 to 300,000 distinct CDR3 sequences, with approximately 13% occurring only once. Input material: blood. The TCR sequence derives from a woman aged 40-49 years with Graves' hyperthyroidism.

CDR3 coding DNA: TGTGCCAGCAAGCGGGAGGTTGGCACAGATACGCAGTATTTT. Its translation: CASKREVGTDTQYF. The chain recombines TRBV6-1 with TRBJ2-3; 9 positions match TRBD2. This CDR3 is built from 14 residues. Per germline, CDR1 MNHNS and CDR2 SASEGT. V shed 7 bases, J shed 1 base, and the junction held 3 bases outside the gene matches.